One sample yielded the 4 T cell receptor beta chains listed below, sequenced in a study of cytomegalovirus exposure and HLA in healthy donors. The PCR used 60 Vbeta and 13 Jbeta primers. Sequenced by immunoSEQ multiplex PCR; TCRdb stores in-frame clones only, minus some. Of roughly 200,000 clones listed, 60% to 80% were seen once; the top ten hold approximately 2.5%. The specimen sequenced was PBMCs. The receptors derive from a man in his sixties in good health and CMV-seronegative.

The chain is built from TRBV5-4 and TRBJ2-5, with 9 bases that match TRBD1. The J call may be faulty, since TRBJ2-7 better matches the DNA end. The CDR3 length is 15 residues. Per germline, CDR1 SGHNT and CDR2 YYREEE (reference sequence). The CDR3 DNA reads as TGTGCCAGCAGCTTACCGGGACAGGGAAGCCACGAGCAGTACTTC. This gives the protein CASSLPGQGSHEQYF.

V gene TRBV5-6 combines with J gene TRBJ2-5; 14 bases agree with TRBD2. Germline V CDR1 and CDR2: SGHDT, YYEEEE. This CDR3 is built from 16 residues. Unmatched junction bases numbered 6, after V lost 3 bases and J lost 5 bases. CDR3 protein: CASSSGTSGGWETQYF. As DNA, the CDR3 is TGTGCCAGCAGCTCAGGGACTAGCGGGGGATGGGAGACCCAGTACTTC.

About this clone: It may be a read error: a sequence one base away is much more abundant. The rearrangement links TRBV2 to TRBJ1-3; D is unresolved. Germline loops: CDR1 SNHLY, CDR2 FYNNEI. The CDR3 extends over 11 amino acids. Trimming took 4 bases from V and 7 from J, leaving 5 bases between them. In nucleotides, the CDR3 is TGTGCCAGCAGTGCGGGGAACACCATATATTTT. It codes for CASSAGNTIYF.

On this clone itself: Other DNA sequences within the sample encode an identical CDR3. The chain joins TRBV2 to TRBJ2-5, with TRBD1 identical over 7 bases. CDR3 length: 12 amino acids. J gave up 2 bases and V 6 bases, and 0 bases lay outside the gene matches. Germline V gives CDR1 SNHLY, CDR2 FYNNEI. Here the CDR3 reads CASSRGQETQYF. CDR3 nucleotides: TGTGCCAGCAGCAGGGGGCAAGAGACCCAGTACTTC.